This T cell receptor beta chain was observed in a study of lymphopenia after photon versus proton radiotherapy. This CDR3 has 17 residues. With V trimmed by 5 bases and J by 4 bases, 8 bases remained unmatched. Germline loops: CDR1 MDHEN, CDR2 SYDVKM. A word on this clone: The antigen is not known.

Generated by immunoSEQ multiplex PCR, the TCRdb table keeps only in-frame clones and is missing some. The sample consists of under 20,000 clones, roughly 90% of them appearing once. Points from the study as a whole: Authors raise, but do not show, better survival with proton therapy. Photon-treated patients lost naive T cells and TCR diversity; proton-treated stayed stable. Oligoclonal CD8+ Temra expansion after nadir drove photon patients' diversity drop.

The sample consisted of peripheral blood, taken from a patient treated with photon-based radiotherapy. The chain has TRBV28 and TRBJ2-1; 13 bases align to TRBD2. This TCR derives from a woman in her forties with cholangiocarcinoma. CDR3 sequence (DNA): TGTGCCAGCAGTCCAGCACTAGCGGGAGGGGTGTACAATGAGCAGTTCTTC. Translating it yields CASSPALAGGVYNEQFF.